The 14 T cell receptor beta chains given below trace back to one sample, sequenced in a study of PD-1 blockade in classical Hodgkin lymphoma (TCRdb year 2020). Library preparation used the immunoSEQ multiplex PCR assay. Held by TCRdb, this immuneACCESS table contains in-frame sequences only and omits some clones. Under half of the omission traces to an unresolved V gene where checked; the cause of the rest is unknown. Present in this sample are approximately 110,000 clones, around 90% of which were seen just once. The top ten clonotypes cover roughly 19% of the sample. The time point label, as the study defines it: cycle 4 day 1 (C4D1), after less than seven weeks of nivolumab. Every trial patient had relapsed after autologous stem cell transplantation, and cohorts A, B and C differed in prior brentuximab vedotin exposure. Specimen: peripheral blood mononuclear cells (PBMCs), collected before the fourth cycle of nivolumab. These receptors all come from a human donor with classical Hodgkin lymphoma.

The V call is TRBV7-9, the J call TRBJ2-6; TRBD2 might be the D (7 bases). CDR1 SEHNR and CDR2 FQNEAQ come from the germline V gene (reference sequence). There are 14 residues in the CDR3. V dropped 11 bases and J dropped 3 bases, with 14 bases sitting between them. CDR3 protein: CAGRGANGANVLTF. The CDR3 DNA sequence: TGTGCCGGGAGGGGGGCGAATGGGGCCAACGTCCTGACTTTC.

The CDR3 region is CASSLWGQAPGHTQYF. CDR3 DNA: TGTGCCAGCAGTTTATGGGGACAGGCCCCAGGACATACGCAGTATTTT. The V and J genes are TRBV28 and TRBJ2-3, with 8 bases lining up with TRBD1. Germline V gene sequence: CDR1 MDHEN, CDR2 SYDVKM. The CDR3 covers 16 residues. The V and J ends lost 0 bases and 7 bases, in that order; junction bases with no gene match: 9.

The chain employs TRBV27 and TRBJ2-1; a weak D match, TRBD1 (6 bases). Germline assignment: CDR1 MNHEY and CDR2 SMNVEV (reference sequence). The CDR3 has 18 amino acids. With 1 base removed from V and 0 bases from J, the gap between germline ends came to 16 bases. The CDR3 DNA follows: TGTGCCAGCAGTTTATTCGCCTCAGGGGTAAGCTCCTACAATGAGCAGTTCTTC. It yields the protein CASSLFASGVSSYNEQFF.

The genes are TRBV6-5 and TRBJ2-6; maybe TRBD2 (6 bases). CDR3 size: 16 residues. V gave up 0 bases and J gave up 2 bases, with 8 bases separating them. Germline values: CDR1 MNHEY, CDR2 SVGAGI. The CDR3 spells CASSYSGGTGANVLTF. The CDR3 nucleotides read TGTGCCAGCAGTTACTCCGGAGGGACTGGGGCCAACGTCCTGACTTTC.

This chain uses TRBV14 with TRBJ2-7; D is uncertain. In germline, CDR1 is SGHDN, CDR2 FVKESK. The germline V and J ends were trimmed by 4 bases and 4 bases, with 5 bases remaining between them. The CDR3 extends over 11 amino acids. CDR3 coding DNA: TGTGCCAGCAGCCGGGCGTACGAGCAGTACTTC. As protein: CASSRAYEQYF. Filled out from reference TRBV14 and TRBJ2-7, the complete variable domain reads EAGVTQFPSHSVIEKGQTVTLRCDPISGHDNLYWYRRVMGKEIKFLLHFVKESKQDESGMPNNRFLAERTGGTYSTLKVQPAELEDSGVYFCASSRAYEQYFGPGTRLTVT.

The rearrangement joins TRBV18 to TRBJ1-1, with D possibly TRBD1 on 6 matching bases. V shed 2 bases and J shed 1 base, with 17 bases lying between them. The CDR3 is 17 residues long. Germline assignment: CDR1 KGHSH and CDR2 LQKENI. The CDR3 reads CASSPWGTGTQNTEAFF. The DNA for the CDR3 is TGTGCCAGCTCACCATGGGGAACCGGGACACAGAACACTGAAGCTTTCTTT.

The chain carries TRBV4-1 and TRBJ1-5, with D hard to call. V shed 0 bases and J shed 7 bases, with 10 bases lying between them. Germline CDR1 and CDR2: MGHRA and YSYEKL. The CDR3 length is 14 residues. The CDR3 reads CASSQEGMGQPQHF. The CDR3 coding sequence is TGCGCCAGCAGCCAAGAGGGCATGGGGCAGCCCCAGCATTTT.

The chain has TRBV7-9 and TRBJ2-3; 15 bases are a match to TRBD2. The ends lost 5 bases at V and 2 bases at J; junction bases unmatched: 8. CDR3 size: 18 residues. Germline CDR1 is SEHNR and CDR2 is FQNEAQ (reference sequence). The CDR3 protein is CASSHLGTSGRNTDTQYF. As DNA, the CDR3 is TGTGCCAGCAGCCACCTCGGGACTAGCGGGAGGAACACAGATACGCAGTATTTT.

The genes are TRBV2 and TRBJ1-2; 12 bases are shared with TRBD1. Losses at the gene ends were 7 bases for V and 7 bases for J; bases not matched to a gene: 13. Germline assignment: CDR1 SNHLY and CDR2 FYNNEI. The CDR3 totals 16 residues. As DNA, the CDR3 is TGTGCCAGCAAAATGGGCCGGGACAGGGGGCGTAGTGGCTACACCTTC. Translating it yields CASKMGRDRGRSGYTF. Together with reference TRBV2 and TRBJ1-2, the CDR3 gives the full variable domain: EPEVTQTPSHQVTQMGQEVILRCVPISNHLYFYWYRQILGQKVEFLVSFYNNEISEKSEIFDDQFSVERPDGSNFTLKIRSTKLEDSAMYFCASKMGRDRGRSGYTFGSGTRLTVV.

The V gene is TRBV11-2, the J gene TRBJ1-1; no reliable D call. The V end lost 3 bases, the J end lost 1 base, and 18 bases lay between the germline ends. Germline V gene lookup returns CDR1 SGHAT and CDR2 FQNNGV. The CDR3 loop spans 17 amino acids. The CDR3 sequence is CASSFSNWRVENTEAFF. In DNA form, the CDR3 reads TGTGCCAGCAGCTTCTCTAACTGGCGGGTTGAGAACACTGAAGCTTTCTTT.

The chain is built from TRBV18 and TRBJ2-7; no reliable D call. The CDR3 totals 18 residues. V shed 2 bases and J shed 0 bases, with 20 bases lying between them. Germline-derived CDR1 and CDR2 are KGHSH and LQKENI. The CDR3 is CASSPEINHRLSSYEQYF. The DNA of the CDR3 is TGTGCCAGCTCACCAGAGATTAATCACAGACTTAGCTCCTACGAGCAGTACTTC. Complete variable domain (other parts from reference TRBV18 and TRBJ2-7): NAGVMQNPRHLVRRRGQEARLRCSPMKGHSHVYWYRQLPEEGLKFMVYLQKENIIDESGMPKERFSAEFPKEGPSILRIQQVVRGDSAAYFCASSPEINHRLSSYEQYFGPGTRLTVT.

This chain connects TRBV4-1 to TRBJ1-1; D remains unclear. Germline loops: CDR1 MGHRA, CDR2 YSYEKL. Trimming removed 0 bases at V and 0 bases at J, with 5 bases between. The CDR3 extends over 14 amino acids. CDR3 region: CASSQDWMNTEAFF. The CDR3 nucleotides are TGCGCCAGCAGCCAAGATTGGATGAACACTGAAGCTTTCTTT.

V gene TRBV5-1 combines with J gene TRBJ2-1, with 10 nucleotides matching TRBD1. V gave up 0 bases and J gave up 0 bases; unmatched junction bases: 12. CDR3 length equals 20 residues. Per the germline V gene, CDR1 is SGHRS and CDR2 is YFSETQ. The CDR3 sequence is CASSLDGDRGPRSSYNEQFF. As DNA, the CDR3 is TGCGCCAGCAGCTTGGATGGTGACAGGGGGCCCAGGAGCTCCTACAATGAGCAGTTCTTC.

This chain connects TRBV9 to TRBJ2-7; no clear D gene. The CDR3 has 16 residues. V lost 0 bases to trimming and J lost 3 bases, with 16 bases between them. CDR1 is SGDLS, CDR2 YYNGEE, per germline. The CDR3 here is CASSVDVMGRGYEQYF. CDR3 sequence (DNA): TGTGCCAGCAGCGTAGATGTCATGGGCAGAGGCTACGAGCAGTACTTC.